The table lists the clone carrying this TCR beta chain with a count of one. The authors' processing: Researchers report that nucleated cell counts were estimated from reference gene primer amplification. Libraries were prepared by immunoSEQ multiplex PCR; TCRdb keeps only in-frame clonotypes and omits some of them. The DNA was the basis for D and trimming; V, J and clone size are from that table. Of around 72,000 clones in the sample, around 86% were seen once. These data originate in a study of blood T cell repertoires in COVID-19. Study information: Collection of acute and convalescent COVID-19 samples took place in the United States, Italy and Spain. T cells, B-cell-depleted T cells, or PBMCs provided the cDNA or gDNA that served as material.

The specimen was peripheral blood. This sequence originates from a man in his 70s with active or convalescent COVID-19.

This CDR3 reads CASSLTGGFYGYTF. The DNA of the CDR3 is TGTGCCAGCAGCTTGACAGGGGGCTTCTATGGCTACACCTTC. This chain joins TRBV7-9 and TRBJ1-2, with 10 nucleotides matching TRBD1. The CDR3 runs to 14 residues. The ends lost 3 bases at V and 4 bases at J; junction bases unmatched: 2. CDR1 is SEHNR, CDR2 FQNEAQ, per germline (reference sequence).